Shown below are 4 T cell receptor beta chains from a single sample sequenced in a study of PD-L1 blockade in urothelial cancer. Time point in this sample: peripheral blood 6 weeks after treatment start. Assay used: immunoSEQ multiplex PCR; TCRdb lists only in-frame clones, some missing. The sample shows 45,000 to 50,000 clones, around 80% of them seen only once. This sample comprised PBMCs, obtained around atezolizumab (anti-PD-L1) treatment. The source of these receptors is a man between 65 and 85 years old with urothelial cancer.

This clone was counted once. The chain carries TRBV27 and TRBJ2-6; a possible D gene is TRBD2 (6 bases). V was pared by 6 bases and J by 4 bases, with 13 bases between. The CDR3 sequence is 15 residues long. Germline V gene sequence: CDR1 MNHEY, CDR2 SMNVEV (reference sequence). The CDR3 DNA sequence: TGTGCCAGCAGCCCTCGACGGGGGGGGGCCAACGTCCTGACTTTC. As protein: CASSPRRGGANVLTF. Filled out from reference TRBV27 and TRBJ2-6, the complete variable domain reads EAQVTQNPRYLITVTGKKLTVTCSQNMNHEYMSWYRQDPGLGLRQIYYSMNVEVTDKGDVPEGYKVSRKEKRNFPLILESPSPNQTSLYFCASSPRRGGANVLTFGAGSRLTVL.

The chain recombines TRBV5-1 with TRBJ1-2; 9 bases match TRBD1. V dropped 0 bases and J dropped 4; count of bases not matched to a gene: 4. This CDR3 has 15 residues. Germline CDR1 reads SGHRS; CDR2 reads YFSETQ. The CDR3 bases are TGCGCCAGCAGCTTGGGAGGGGGACAGGGCTATGGCTACACCTTC. Encoded protein: CASSLGGGQGYGYTF.

V is TRBV2 and J is TRBJ1-1; 10 nucleotides match TRBD1. Germline loops: CDR1 SNHLY, CDR2 FYNNEI. V lost 6 bases to trimming and J lost 0 bases; unmatched junction nucleotides: 7. There are 16 residues in the CDR3. Here the CDR3 reads CASSATGGGLNTEAFF. The CDR3 region has the DNA TGTGCCAGCAGCGCGACAGGGGGCGGATTGAACACTGAAGCTTTCTTT.

CDR3 sequence (DNA): TGTGCCAGTAACCCTCAGGGGCCGGGGCCCCAGCATTTT. It specifies CASNPQGPGPQHF. This chain uses TRBV19 with TRBJ1-5; TRBD1 might be the D (6 bases). V was cut by 7 bases and J by 9 bases, with 16 bases left in between. CDR1 is LNHDA and CDR2 is SQIVND in the germline V gene (reference sequence). CDR3 length: 13 amino acids.